These T cell receptor beta chains were read from a single sample in a study of early T cells in non-severe SARS-CoV-2 infection. One entry per CDR3 protein, called by TCRdb with MiXCR from the 5' RACE reads. Here the sample spans 100,000 to 150,000 distinct CDR3 sequences, 14% to 15% being singletons. Specimen: whole blood. The receptors shown here come from an adult who was a healthcare worker with PCR-confirmed SARS-CoV-2 infection or an uninfected control (not recorded which). The CDR3 runs from the conserved cysteine through the conserved F or W. Each record gives: J gene, D gene, clone size, V gene, CDR3 protein, CDR3 DNA. The D gene is left open where the match is weak. Size values are once, few and many counts, or a class for expanded clones, and some rows have none.

>TRBJ1-2|-|few|TRBV25-1
CASSDQLNYGYTF
TGTGCCAGCAGTGATCAACTTAACTATGGCTACACCTTC
>TRBJ2-7|TRBD1|many|TRBV12-3/TRBV12-4
CASRRTGFYEQYF
TGTGCCAGCAGACGGACAGGCTTCTACGAGCAGTACTTC
>TRBJ2-3|TRBD2|-|TRBV20-1
CSARDIGSGGPGMGTDTQYF
TGCAGTGCTAGAGATATAGGTAGCGGGGGTCCCGGAATGGGCACAGATACGCAGTATTTT
>TRBJ2-1|-|-|TRBV12-3/TRBV12-4
CASSPTYREKYEQFF
TGTGCCAGCAGTCCTACTTACCGGGAGAAATATGAGCAGTTCTTC
>TRBJ1-1|TRBD1|few|TRBV5-1
CASSSDRGITEAFF
TGCGCCAGCAGCTCGGACAGGGGTATCACTGAAGCTTTCTTT
>TRBJ1-5|TRBD1|many|TRBV19
CASSFTGDLGNQPQHF
TGTGCCAGTAGTTTTACAGGGGACTTGGGAAATCAGCCCCAGCATTTT
>TRBJ2-1|-|few|TRBV7-9
CASRARTPGGNEQFF
TGTGCCAGCAGGGCTCGGACGCCCGGGGGCAATGAGCAGTTCTTC
>TRBJ2-3|-|few|TRBV7-8
CASSLHLFGTDTQYF
TGTGCCAGCAGCTTACACTTGTTTGGCACAGATACGCAGTATTTT
>TRBJ1-1|-|-|TRBV12-5
CASVPRGGTEAFF
TGTGCTAGTGTCCCCCGGGGAGGCACTGAAGCTTTCTTT
>TRBJ2-2|-|-|TRBV29-1
CSVGKGGTGELFF
TGCAGCGTTGGGAAGGGGGGCACCGGGGAGCTGTTTTTT
>TRBJ1-1|-|-|TRBV10-2
CASRKEWGVRNTEAFF
TGCGCCAGCAGGAAAGAATGGGGTGTACGGAACACTGAAGCTTTCTTT
>TRBJ2-1|-|-|TRBV12-3/TRBV12-4
CASSFIQPDNEQFF
TGTGCCAGCAGTTTTATACAGCCGGACAATGAGCAGTTCTTC
>TRBJ2-3|-|many|TRBV20-1
CSAKGISTDTQYF
TGCAGTGCTAAGGGTATTAGCACAGATACGCAGTATTTT
>TRBJ2-1|-|few|TRBV5-1
CASSFGSYNEQFF
TGCGCCAGCAGCTTCGGAAGTTACAATGAGCAGTTCTTC
>TRBJ2-3|-|-|TRBV2
CASSDPDPLTDTQYF
TGTGCCAGCAGTGACCCCGACCCTCTCACAGATACGCAGTATTTT
>TRBJ2-5|-|few|TRBV3-1
CASSLGTLQETQYF
TGTGCCAGCAGCCTAGGGACACTTCAAGAGACCCAGTACTTC
>TRBJ2-3|TRBD1|many|TRBV5-4
CASSNTSGGKDTQYF
TGTGCCAGCAGCAACACCTCAGGGGGCAAGGATACGCAGTATTTT
>TRBJ2-7|TRBD2|many|TRBV7-2
CASSFTSGPYEQYF
TGTGCCAGCAGCTTCACTAGCGGACCCTACGAGCAGTACTTC
>TRBJ1-4|-|few|TRBV5-4
CASSLRGRNEKLFF
TGTGCCAGCAGCTTACGGGGAAGGAATGAAAAACTGTTTTTT
>TRBJ2-7|TRBD1|few|TRBV20-1
CSAPGQGQYEQYF
TGCAGTGCTCCGGGACAGGGCCAATACGAGCAGTACTTC
>TRBJ2-2|-|-|TRBV20-1
CSAQQNTGELFF
TGCAGTGCGCAGCAGAACACCGGGGAGCTGTTTTTT
>TRBJ2-2|-|few|TRBV24-1
CATSGPNTGELFF
TGTGCCACCTCGGGGCCGAACACCGGGGAGCTGTTTTTT
>TRBJ2-7|-|many|TRBV27
CASSLIGGKGPYEQYF
TGTGCCAGCAGTTTAATCGGGGGAAAGGGGCCCTACGAGCAGTACTTC
>TRBJ1-5|TRBD1|few|TRBV6-1
CASTNRGPPNQPQHF
TGTGCCAGCACAAACAGGGGACCCCCCAATCAGCCCCAGCATTTT
>TRBJ2-7|TRBD1|-|TRBV29-1
CSVVGLPDRGFDEQYF
TGCAGCGTTGTGGGTCTTCCGGACAGGGGATTCGACGAGCAGTACTTC
>TRBJ2-7|TRBD2|-|TRBV4-2
CASSPAGGYEQYF
TGTGCCAGCAGCCCAGCGGGGGGCTACGAGCAGTACTTC
>TRBJ1-6|-|-|TRBV6-2/TRBV6-3
CASRGRASSYNSPLHF
TGTGCCAGCCGGGGCCGAGCGAGCTCCTATAATTCACCCCTCCACTTT
>TRBJ2-7|-|-|TRBV6-5
CASSPGLEQYF
TGTGCCAGCAGTCCCGGACTGGAGCAGTACTTC
>TRBJ2-1|TRBD2|few|TRBV9
CASSGQLAGGRQFF
TGTGCCAGCAGCGGCCAGCTAGCGGGGGGAAGGCAGTTCTTC
>TRBJ1-2|TRBD1|few|TRBV5-1
CASSLGGQDYGYTF
TGCGCCAGCAGCTTGGGGGGACAGGACTATGGCTACACCTTC
>TRBJ2-2|TRBD1|many|TRBV10-3
CAISPDRVGTGELFF
TGTGCCATCAGTCCGGACAGGGTCGGTACCGGGGAGCTGTTTTTT
>TRBJ1-1|TRBD1|-|TRBV20-1
CRPSGGSEAFF
TGCAGACCCTCAGGGGGCAGTGAAGCTTTCTTT
>TRBJ2-3|-|-|TRBV15
CATSRDIGARTDTQYF
TGTGCCACCAGCAGAGATATAGGGGCACGCACAGATACGCAGTATTTT
>TRBJ2-2|-|-|TRBV27
CASSLVAGSNTGELFF
TGTGCCAGCAGTTTAGTTGCGGGATCGAACACCGGGGAGCTGTTTTTT
>TRBJ1-2|-|few|TRBV7-9
CASSSGLYGYTF
TGTGCCAGCAGCTCCGGACTCTATGGCTACACCTTC
>TRBJ2-7|-|few|TRBV18
CASSTRRPYEQYF
TGTGCCAGCTCAACAAGACGGCCTTACGAGCAGTACTTC
>TRBJ2-1|TRBD2|-|TRBV4-1
CASSQALAGGRNEQFF
TGCGCCAGCAGCCAAGCGCTCGCGGGGGGCCGTAATGAGCAGTTCTTC
>TRBJ2-1|-|-|TRBV12-3/TRBV12-4
CASSQDLGQFF
TGTGCCAGCAGCCAAGACCTAGGGCAGTTCTTC